This entry describes one T cell receptor (beta chain). What it binds is not known. Generated by immunoSEQ multiplex PCR, the TCRdb table keeps only in-frame clones and is missing some. The sample yields about 48,000 clones, roughly 85% seen once. These data originate in a study of OX40 agonist ivuxolimab in advanced cancers. Study as a whole: Patients were infused with ivuxolimab every 2 weeks at 0.01 to 10 mg/kg. Study results and limitations: Low clonal expansion, among the lowest seen, marked partial responders at 0.1-3.0 mg/kg. In CD8+ T cells, expanded clones were on average more numerous than in CD4+.

Germline V gene lookup returns CDR1 SGHNT and CDR2 YYREEE (reference sequence). CDR3 length: 11 amino acids. V dropped 4 bases and J dropped 9 bases, with 8 bases sitting between them. Autoimmune disease history or systemic immunosuppression disqualified patients. The chain has TRBV5-4 and TRBJ2-1; possible D gene TRBD1, 6 bases. The input for sequencing was CD4+ or CD8+ T cells sorted from blood, taken in a trial of the OX40 agonist ivuxolimab. This TCR came from an adult with an advanced solid tumor such as melanoma, head and neck, liver or kidney cancer. Written as DNA, the CDR3 is TGTGCCAGCAGCATCAGGGGTGAGCAGTTCTTC. This sequence encodes CASSIRGEQFF.